One and the same sample provided the 15 T cell receptor beta chains below, sequenced in a study of cytomegalovirus exposure and HLA in healthy donors. The PCR made use of 60 Vbeta and 13 Jbeta primers. Clones were sequenced by immunoSEQ multiplex PCR, and TCRdb holds only the in-frame ones, with some missing. The repertoire holds more than 150,000 clones, with approximately 80% as singletons. Sequencing used PBMCs. The receptors stem from a woman in her forties or fifties in good health and CMV-seropositive.

The chain links TRBV19 to TRBJ1-2, with D possibly TRBD1 on 6 matching bases. CDR1 is LNHDA and CDR2 is SQIVND in the germline V gene (reference sequence). Trimming stripped 2 bases from V and 3 bases from J, with 13 bases between. This CDR3 has 15 residues. CDR3 nucleotides: TGTGCCAGTAGTATAAAGGCACAGGGCGACTATGGCTACACCTTC. Its translation: CASSIKAQGDYGYTF.

This CDR3 reads CASSTYLTDRTRDQPQHF. CDR3 coding DNA: TGTGCCAGTAGTACCTACCTAACCGACAGGACCCGCGATCAGCCCCAGCATTTT. The chain recombines TRBV19 with TRBJ1-5, with a weak D call TRBD1 (6 bases). Trimming took 4 bases from V and 5 from J, leaving 24 bases between them. Germline values: CDR1 LNHDA, CDR2 SQIVND (reference sequence). The CDR3 is 18 amino acids.

This clone showed up just a few times. The chain employs TRBV27 and TRBJ2-7, with D maybe TRBD2 (5 bases). The V end lost 10 bases, the J end lost 3 bases, and 16 bases lay between the germline ends. The germline CDR1 and CDR2 sequences are MNHEY and SMNVEV (reference sequence). The CDR3 has 13 amino acids. CDR3 DNA sequence: TGTGCCACCTCGACTAACCCTCTCTACGAGCAGTACTTC. This gives the protein CATSTNPLYEQYF.

This chain links TRBV30 with TRBJ2-5, with 8 bases matching TRBD1. The last part of the DNA fits TRBJ2-7 better; the J call may be wrong. CDR1 and CDR2 from the germline V gene are GTSNPN and SVGIG (reference sequence). This CDR3 has 15 amino acids. CDR3 in DNA: TGTGCCTGGAGTGTACAGGGGGGAATCTCCTACGAGCAGTACTTC. The encoded protein is CAWSVQGGISYEQYF.

This clone was counted only a few times. The V gene is TRBV10-3, the J gene TRBJ2-3; TRBD2 is a possible D gene (6 bases). CDR3 size: 14 residues. With 8 bases removed from V and 2 bases from J, the gap between germline ends came to 14 bases. Per the germline V gene, CDR1 is ENHRY and CDR2 is SYGVKD. Here the CDR3 reads CAIAPGGFTDTQYF. CDR3 nucleotide sequence: TGTGCCATCGCGCCTGGGGGGTTCACAGATACGCAGTATTTT.

The rearrangement uses TRBV14 and TRBJ1-2, with TRBD1 matching 7 bases. The CDR3 loop spans 14 amino acids. Germline V lookup: CDR1 SGHDN, CDR2 FVKESK. J lost 4 bases, V lost 2 bases, and 4 bases had no gene match. The CDR3 here is CASSQQSGGYGYTF. CDR3 DNA: TGTGCCAGCAGCCAACAGTCAGGGGGCTATGGCTACACCTTC.

The rearrangement uses TRBV5-4 and TRBJ2-1; 11 nucleotides align to TRBD2. Looked up from germline, CDR1 is SGHNT and CDR2 is YYREEE (reference sequence). There are 15 residues in the CDR3. Trimming cost V 4 bases and J 6 bases; bases outside gene matches: 6. The CDR3 protein is CASSETSGIINEQFF. The CDR3 DNA reads TGTGCCAGCAGCGAGACTAGCGGGATTATCAATGAGCAGTTCTTC.

The chain employs TRBV4-1 and TRBJ1-2, with TRBD1 matching over 7 bases. Germline CDR1 and CDR2: MGHRA and YSYEKL. J gave up 8 bases and V 0 bases, and 15 bases lay outside the gene matches. The CDR3 has 17 amino acids. The CDR3: CASSQEVSYKGAGGYTF. The CDR3 DNA is TGCGCCAGCAGCCAAGAAGTTTCCTACAAGGGGGCCGGGGGCTACACCTTC.

The V gene is TRBV4-1, the J gene TRBJ1-5; D is unresolved. Between the trimmed V and J ends, which lost 0 bases and 7 bases, there was a span of 13 bases. Germline CDR1 is MGHRA and CDR2 is YSYEKL. The CDR3 runs 15 residues. CDR3 nucleotide sequence: TGCGCCAGCAGCCAAGATGGAGGACCCCAACAGCCCCAGCATTTT. It specifies CASSQDGGPQQPQHF.

V and J are TRBV6-1 and TRBJ2-1, with 11 bases identical to TRBD1. The CDR3 has 15 amino acids. Germline lookup yields CDR1 MNHNS and CDR2 SASEGT. J gave up 7 bases and V 1 base, and 3 bases lay outside the gene matches. This CDR3 reads CASSEVGTGGNEQFF. The CDR3 nucleotides read TGTGCCAGCAGTGAAGTGGGGACAGGGGGGAATGAGCAGTTCTTC.

V gene TRBV21-1 combines with J gene TRBJ2-6; the D call in the table, TRBD2, was not verified against the DNA. TRBV21-1 is a pseudogene segment. The CDR3 is 19 amino acids. CDR3 sequence: CASNTPGRISPARANVLTF. CDR3 in DNA: TGTGCCAGCAATACTCCCGGGAGGATCTCGCCCGCTCGGGCCAACGTCCTGACTTTC.

V is TRBV28 and J is TRBJ1-1; no clear D. The germline V gene has CDR1 MDHEN and CDR2 SYDVKM. Trimming shortened V by 2 bases and J by 1 base, and 8 bases separated the two germline ends. The CDR3 loop spans 14 amino acids. Here the CDR3 reads CASSLSPGNTEAFF. Written as DNA, the CDR3 is TGTGCCAGCAGTTTAAGTCCAGGGAACACTGAAGCTTTCTTT.

This chain links TRBV2 with TRBJ2-2; 11 positions match TRBD1. Germline values: CDR1 SNHLY, CDR2 FYNNEI. Germline trimming cut 7 bases from V and 7 bases from J; bases unmatched to any gene: 5. This CDR3 comprises 14 residues. CDR3 residues: CASKDRGLNGELFF. Here the CDR3 DNA reads TGTGCCAGCAAGGACAGGGGGCTTAACGGGGAGCTGTTTTTT.

The gene calls are TRBV5-4 and TRBJ2-5, with D possibly matching TRBD2 (5 bases). The ends were cut back, 2 bases at V and 5 bases at J, with 10 bases in the middle. This CDR3 comprises 13 residues. CDR1 is SGHNT, CDR2 YYREEE, per germline (reference sequence). The CDR3 loop is CASSLHGGETQYF. CDR3 coding DNA: TGTGCCAGCAGCTTACATGGCGGGGAGACCCAGTACTTC. The variable domain in full, completed from reference TRBV5-4 and TRBJ2-5, reads ETGVTQSPTHLIKTRGQQVTLRCSSQSGHNTVSWYQQALGQGPQFIFQYYREEENGRGNFPPRFSGLQFPNYSSELNVNALELDDSALYLCASSLHGGETQYFGPGTRLLVL.

The V and J genes are TRBV5-5 and TRBJ1-2; 7 bases line up with TRBD1. The CDR3 is made up of 14 amino acids. Germline lookup yields CDR1 SGHKS and CDR2 YYEKEE (reference sequence). Germline trimming cut 4 bases from V and 8 bases from J; bases unmatched to any gene: 11. The CDR3 region is CASSAPDRDGGYTF. CDR3 nucleotides: TGTGCCAGCAGCGCACCAGACAGGGATGGCGGCTACACCTTC.